These 2 T cell receptor beta chains were all obtained from the same sample, sequenced in a study of a mutant IDH1 vaccine in newly diagnosed glioma listed by TCRdb under 2021. The library was obtained by the immunoSEQ multiplex PCR assay. Here the immuneACCESS table is served through TCRdb, limited to in-frame sequences with V and J called. Missing clones are a known gap in these copies; in checked studies unresolved V genes cover under half, and the rest lacks a known reason. The sample table lists 15,000 or so clones, around 87% of them with a count of one. The ten largest clonotypes hold around 8.8% of the sample. In the paper's terms, the time point label means: baseline, week 1 (first vaccination visit). What this sample's treatment or condition label stands for: pre-vaccination baseline after standard-of-care therapy. The specimen comprised PBMCs, sampled from a glioma patient treated with radiotherapy, temozolomide or both. The source is a woman in her thirties or forties with glioma. Some clones in this sample may be carry-over from other donors' samples.

The gene calls are TRBV29-1 and TRBJ1-2; no clear D. Trimming left V 6 bases short and J 0 bases short, with 5 bases between. The germline V gene has CDR1 SQVTM and CDR2 ANQGSEA. CDR3 length: 11 residues. CDR3 residues: CSVTSNYGYTF. In DNA form, the CDR3 reads TGCAGCGTCACCTCTAACTATGGCTACACCTTC.

V and J are TRBV5-1 and TRBJ2-1; tentative D call: TRBD2 (6 bases). The germline V gene encodes CDR1 SGHRS and CDR2 YFSETQ. The V gene lost 2 bases and the J gene lost 6 bases, with 15 bases spanning the gap. The CDR3 sequence is 15 residues long. DNA for the CDR3: TGCGCCAGCAGCTTACGGACGGGCGGGGCCAATGAGCAGTTCTTC. This gives the protein CASSLRTGGANEQFF. Full variable domain (rest looked up from reference TRBV5-1 and TRBJ2-1): KAGVTQTPRYLIKTRGQQVTLSCSPISGHRSVSWYQQTPGQGLQFLFEYFSETQRNKGNFPGRFSGRQFSNSRSEMNVSTLELGDSALYLCASSLRTGGANEQFFGPGTRLTVL.